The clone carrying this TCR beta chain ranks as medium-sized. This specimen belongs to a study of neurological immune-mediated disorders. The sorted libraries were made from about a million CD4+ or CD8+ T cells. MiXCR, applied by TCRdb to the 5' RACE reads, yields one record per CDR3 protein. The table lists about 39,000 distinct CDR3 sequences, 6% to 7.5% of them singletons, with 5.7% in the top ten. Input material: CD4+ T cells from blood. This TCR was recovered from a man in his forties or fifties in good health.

The DNA for the CDR3 is TGTGCCAGCAGCTTGACTAGCGGGAGGGGCTCCTACGAGCAGTACTTC. It translates to CASSLTSGRGSYEQYF. V gene TRBV7-2 combines with J gene TRBJ2-7; 14 bases fit TRBD2. The CDR3 covers 16 residues. Germline V lookup: CDR1 SGHTA, CDR2 FQGNSA. Unmatched junction bases numbered 1, after V lost 3 bases and J lost 0 bases.